The subject of this entry is one T cell receptor (beta chain). These data originate in a study of shared clonotypes between healthy human individuals. CDR1 and CDR2 from the germline V gene are SQVTM and ANQGSEA. CDR3 length equals 12 residues. The V segment lost 6 bases and the J segment 3 bases; nucleotides outside the gene matches: 3. How the authors handled the data: ImmunoSEQ output held junction-only sequences without quality scores, so filtering differed. The repertoire was sequenced with immunoSEQ multiplex PCR; TCRdb's copy has only in-frame clones and lacks some. The V and J calls and clone size are taken from that table; D and trimming were inferred from the DNA. This sample has 2,100,000 or so clones; 95% occur once, and the top ten carry 0.1% to 0.15%.

The sequenced material came from naive CD4+ T cells sorted from blood. The subset: CD45RA+ positively selected. The gene calls are TRBV29-1 and TRBJ2-7, with TRBD1 matching 9 bases. The source is a man aged 18 to 29 in good health. Here the CDR3 reads CSVMGQGYEQYF. CDR3 nucleotide sequence: TGCAGCGTCATGGGACAGGGCTACGAGCAGTACTTC.